The 5 T cell receptor beta chains listed next were all sequenced from one sample in a study of T cell changes during pregnancy in multiple sclerosis. Profiling relied on immunoSEQ multiplex PCR, and the TCRdb table lists in-frame clones only, not all of them. The profile shows more than 55,000 clones, roughly nine tenths of them singletons. Material: peripheral blood, obtained in the second trimester of pregnancy. Receptor source: a female donor with multiple sclerosis, enrolled in a pregnancy study.

The gene calls are TRBV30 and TRBJ1-6; possible D gene TRBD1, 5 bases. There are 13 residues in the CDR3. Per germline, CDR1 GTSNPN and CDR2 SVGIG (reference sequence). The V end was cut by 8 bases, the J end by 10 bases, with 18 bases between. CDR3 amino acids: CALRSRAGSPLHF. CDR3 sequence (DNA): TGTGCCCTGCGGTCCAGGGCGGGATCACCCCTCCACTTT.

The chain uses TRBV4-2 and TRBJ2-3, with TRBD2 matching 10 bases. Germline CDR1 is LGHNA and CDR2 is YNFKEQ. The V segment lost 0 bases and the J segment 2 bases; nucleotides outside the gene matches: 11. The CDR3 consists of 19 residues. The CDR3 is CASSQEVVAGGRTTDTQYF. In DNA form, the CDR3 reads TGTGCCAGCAGCCAAGAGGTGGTAGCGGGGGGTCGAACCACAGATACGCAGTATTTT.

The chain uses TRBV18 and TRBJ1-1, with a tentative D call TRBD1 (6 bases). The CDR3 loop spans 15 amino acids. V was clipped by 0 bases and J by 3 bases, with 11 bases between them. Germline assignment: CDR1 KGHSH and CDR2 LQKENI. CDR3 loop: CASSPPGTPYTEAFF. In nucleotides, the CDR3 is TGTGCCAGCTCACCACCAGGGACACCTTACACTGAAGCTTTCTTT.

The chain employs TRBV15 and TRBJ2-1; 8 bases align to TRBD2. The CDR3 runs to 16 residues. The junction had 6 bases not matched to a gene; V was cut back by 1 base and J by 4 bases. Germline V gene lookup returns CDR1 LNHNV and CDR2 YYDKDF (reference sequence). The CDR3 DNA reads TGTGCCACCAGCAGAGGTGCTAGCGGGTATTACAATGAGCAGTTCTTC. Residues: CATSRGASGYYNEQFF. The entire variable domain, with the rest obtained from reference TRBV15 and TRBJ2-1, is as follows: DAMVIQNPRYQVTQFGKPVTLSCSQTLNHNVMYWYQQKSSQAPKLLFHYYDKDFNNEADTPDNFQSRRPNTSFCFLDIRSPGLGDTAMYLCATSRGASGYYNEQFFGPGTRLTVL.

The rearrangement links TRBV20-1 to TRBJ1-2; possible D gene TRBD1, 6 bases. The germline V gene has CDR1 DFQATT and CDR2 SNEGSKA (reference sequence). The CDR3 is 11 residues long. DNA of the CDR3: TGCGGGGGACATGCGGACTATGGCTACACCTTC. Protein: CGGHADYGYTF.